Listed here is a single T cell receptor (beta chain). Its target is not known. Clones were read by immunoSEQ multiplex PCR, and TCRdb kept only the in-frame ones, dropping some. The profile covers about 15,000 clones, with 82% appearing a single time and about two fifths taken by the ten largest. These data come from a study of OX40 agonist ivuxolimab in advanced cancers. Study-wide background: All patients had ivuxolimab intravenously every 2 weeks at 0.01 to 10 mg/kg.

Study conclusions and caveats: Averaged across samples, CD8+ T cells carried more expanded clones than CD4+ did. Normalized T-cell clonal expansion was also low in a subset of nonresponders.

The CDR3 runs to 13 residues. Trimming left V 4 bases short and J 1 base short, with 7 bases between. The germline gives CDR1 SGHNT, CDR2 YYREEE (reference sequence). The material was CD4+ or CD8+ T cells sorted from blood, obtained in a trial of the OX40 agonist ivuxolimab. The origin of this receptor is an adult with an advanced solid tumor such as melanoma, head and neck, liver or kidney cancer. This rearrangement joins TRBV5-4 to TRBJ2-3; D call uncertain. In DNA form, the CDR3 reads TGTGCCAGCAGCCCAATGGGCACAGATACGCAGTATTTT. This gives the protein CASSPMGTDTQYF.